The 11 T cell receptor beta chains below all came from one sample that was sequenced in a study of blood T cell repertoires in COVID-19. The assay was immunoSEQ multiplex PCR, and TCRdb's table has in-frame clones only and misses some. The sample records about 220,000 clones, about nine tenths being singletons. Sequencing was carried out using peripheral blood. The source of these receptors is a young man who had recovered from COVID-19.

The J gene is TRBJ1-5, the V gene TRBV3-1 (or the pseudogene TRBV3-2), with 8 positions matching TRBD1. Germline CDR1 is LGHDT and CDR2 is YNNKEL (reference sequence). CDR3 size: 17 residues. With 0 bases clipped from V and 4 bases from J, the junction kept 8 bases outside the gene matches. As DNA, the CDR3 is TGTGCCAGCAGCCAAGATAGAGGGACAGGCGGGAATCAGCCCCAGCATTTT. Amino acid sequence: CASSQDRGTGGNQPQHF.

The genes are TRBV6-2 or TRBV6-3 and TRBJ2-7, with 7 positions matching TRBD1. This CDR3 spans 16 amino acids. The ends lost 2 bases at V and 7 bases at J; junction bases unmatched: 14. Per the germline V gene, CDR1 is MNHEY and CDR2 is SVGEGT. The CDR3 DNA follows: TGTGCCAGCAGTTACCCTAAAGGGACAGTCTCCCTTGAGCAGTACTTC. Protein: CASSYPKGTVSLEQYF.

J is TRBJ1-5 and V is TRBV5-1; TRBD1 matches 7 bases. The CDR3 contains 16 residues. Germline-derived CDR1 and CDR2 are SGHRS and YFSETQ. After removal of 0 bases from V and 4 bases from J, the junction contained 7 bases not matched to a gene. The CDR3 sequence: CASSLGGQPENQPQHF. The CDR3, as DNA: TGCGCCAGCAGCTTGGGGGGACAGCCCGAAAATCAGCCCCAGCATTTT.

This clone was seen only once. The gene calls are TRBV5-1 and TRBJ2-3; TRBD2 agrees at 8 bases. This CDR3 is built from 16 residues. The ends lost 4 bases at V and 1 base at J; junction bases unmatched: 8. Germline V lookup: CDR1 SGHRS, CDR2 YFSETQ. The CDR3 DNA sequence: TGCGCCAGCAGCCCATCGGGGGGGCACGGCACAGATACGCAGTATTTT. It encodes CASSPSGGHGTDTQYF.

The J gene is TRBJ1-1, the V gene TRBV6-5, with D possibly matching TRBD1 (6 bases). CDR3 size: 14 residues. V lost 6 bases and J lost 0, with 11 bases in between. CDR1 and CDR2 from the germline V gene are MNHEY and SVGAGI. This CDR3 reads CASSTQGLNTEAFF. CDR3 in DNA: TGTGCCAGCAGCACACAGGGATTGAACACTGAAGCTTTCTTT.

V usage is TRBV10-3 and J usage is TRBJ1-3, with D perhaps matching TRBD1 (6 bases). Germline V gives CDR1 ENHRY, CDR2 SYGVKD. The CDR3 is 17 amino acids. V lost 0 bases to trimming and J lost 6 bases, with 18 bases between them. CDR3 nucleotides: TGTGCCATCAGTGAGTCGCCCTACATGACAGGTTTAAACACCATATATTTT. Its protein is CAISESPYMTGLNTIYF.

The gene calls are TRBV13 and TRBJ1-4, with 9 bases aligning to TRBD1. The CDR3 runs to 14 residues. V shed 7 bases and J 5 bases; nucleotides not matched to a gene: 5. CDR1 is PRHDT, CDR2 FYEKMQ, per germline (reference sequence). The CDR3 DNA follows: TGTGCCAGCACCTCCGGGACAGGGAATGAAAAACTGTTTTTT. Translation: CASTSGTGNEKLFF.

This chain joins TRBV6-2 or TRBV6-3 and TRBJ1-1; tentatively, D is TRBD1 (5 bases). V lost 4 bases and J lost 7, with 16 bases in between. Germline V CDR1 and CDR2: MNHEY, SVGEGT. There are 14 residues in the CDR3. The CDR3 nucleotides are TGTGCCAGCAGTTTAACCCTAGGGGCAGTTGAAGCTTTCTTT. Translation gives CASSLTLGAVEAFF.

Here the CDR3 DNA reads TGTGCCAGCAGCTTAGTGCGGGGGGGTTCAAACATTCAGTACTTC. As protein: CASSLVRGGSNIQYF. The chain employs TRBV11-2 and TRBJ2-4; 9 positions agree with TRBD2. The ends lost 1 base at V and 6 bases at J; junction bases unmatched: 4. The CDR3 sequence is 15 residues long. CDR1 and CDR2 (germline): SGHAT, FQNNGV.

The chain has TRBV12-5 and TRBJ1-1; D ambiguous. Trimming took 9 bases from V and 4 from J, leaving 12 bases between them. This CDR3 contains 12 residues. Germline V gives CDR1 LGHNT, CDR2 FRNRAP. The CDR3 region is CASGGQITEAFF. Here the CDR3 DNA reads TGTGCTAGCGGCGGGCAGATCACTGAAGCTTTCTTT.

The chain links TRBV4-1 to TRBJ2-5; D possibly corresponds to TRBD1 (6 bases). V lost 0 bases and J lost 9, with 20 bases in between. Germline loops: CDR1 MGHRA, CDR2 YSYEKL. The CDR3 extends over 16 amino acids. The CDR3 protein is CASSQEWYNRVAAQYF. The DNA of the CDR3 is TGCGCCAGCAGCCAAGAATGGTACAACAGGGTGGCAGCCCAGTACTTC.